Each of the 15 T cell receptor beta chains below was sequenced from the same sample in a study of shared clonotypes between healthy human individuals. Naive-designated CD8 cells lacked CD45RO, were positively enriched for CCR7, and omitted terminally differentiated effector memory CD45RA+ cells. Profiled with immunoSEQ multiplex PCR; TCRdb holds only in-frame clones, not every one. Of about 2 million clones listed, roughly 94% are singletons. Sequenced material: naive CD8+ T cells sorted from blood. Source of these receptors: a young man in good health.

The chain has TRBV27 and TRBJ2-1; no reliable D call. The CDR3 has 14 amino acids. Trimming removed 6 bases from V and 10 bases from J, with 19 bases in between. In germline, CDR1 is MNHEY, CDR2 SMNVEV (reference sequence). CDR3 sequence reads: CASRTGQVRQEQFF. CDR3 DNA: TGTGCCAGCAGAACTGGTCAGGTCCGTCAAGAGCAGTTCTTC.

The V call is TRBV10-2, the J call TRBJ2-5, with D possibly being TRBD2 (5 bases). Trimming cost V 8 bases and J 11 bases, with 15 bases left between them. The germline V gene has CDR1 WSHSY and CDR2 SAAADI. CDR3 length equals 11 residues. The CDR3 loop reads CASDGPSGQYF. The CDR3 DNA reads as TGCGCCAGCGACGGCCCCTCGGGGCAGTACTTC.

CDR3 amino acids: CASSQDRDRVVQPQHF. In DNA, the CDR3 is TGCGCCAGCAGCCAAGATCGCGACAGGGTGGTTCAGCCCCAGCATTTT. This chain connects TRBV4-3 to TRBJ1-5; 7 bases match TRBD1. The germline gives CDR1 LGHNA, CDR2 YSLEER. This CDR3 contains 16 residues. With 0 bases clipped from V and 6 bases from J, the junction kept 8 bases outside the gene matches.

This clone has just one count. The V and J genes are TRBV2 and TRBJ2-3, with D possibly matching TRBD2 (6 bases). Trimming removed 3 bases from V and 0 bases from J, with 13 bases in between. There are 16 residues in the CDR3. Germline CDR1 and CDR2: SNHLY and FYNNEI. The CDR3 spells CASSDSPSESTDTQYF. For the CDR3, the DNA is TGTGCCAGCAGTGATTCGCCTAGCGAAAGCACAGATACGCAGTATTTT.

The chain links TRBV19 to TRBJ2-7; D unresolved. CDR3 length: 14 residues. Germline V lookup: CDR1 LNHDA, CDR2 SQIVND (reference sequence). With 1 base removed from V and 2 bases from J, the gap between germline ends came to 9 bases. The CDR3 region has the DNA TGTGCCAGTAGTATAGGACCGTATACCTACGAGCAGTACTTC. Amino acids: CASSIGPYTYEQYF.

The V and J genes are TRBV29-1 and TRBJ2-1, with 11 bases lining up with TRBD2. J gave up 0 bases and V 2 bases, and 6 bases lay outside the gene matches. This CDR3 has 17 residues. Germline assignment: CDR1 SQVTM and CDR2 ANQGSEA. CDR3 protein: CSVEPSGRPSSYNEQFF. The CDR3 DNA sequence: TGCAGCGTTGAACCTAGCGGGAGGCCCAGCTCCTACAATGAGCAGTTCTTC.

This chain connects TRBV7-2 to TRBJ2-3; possible D gene TRBD2, 7 bases. CDR1 SGHTA and CDR2 FQGNSA come from the germline V gene. The CDR3 spans 16 residues. V dropped 7 bases and J dropped 0 bases, with 17 bases sitting between them. CDR3 protein: CASILGGDRSTDTQYF. CDR3 sequence (DNA): TGTGCCAGCATCCTAGGGGGGGATCGGAGCACAGATACGCAGTATTTT.

V is TRBV27 and J is TRBJ1-5, with a possible D match to TRBD1 (5 bases). The CDR3 is 15 amino acids. The germline gives CDR1 MNHEY, CDR2 SMNVEV (reference sequence). Trimming took off 5 bases at V and 5 bases at J, with 16 bases between the two ends. The CDR3 reads CASSPGTVLHQPQHF. In DNA, the CDR3 is TGTGCCAGCAGTCCCGGGACTGTTTTGCATCAGCCCCAGCATTTT.

The rearrangement joins TRBV27 to TRBJ2-1; the D is unclear. CDR1 is MNHEY and CDR2 is SMNVEV in the germline V gene (reference sequence). The CDR3 runs 13 residues. The V gene lost 3 bases and the J gene lost 5 bases, with 8 bases spanning the gap. In DNA, the CDR3 is TGTGCCAGCAGTTTGGACCCCAACAATGAGCAGTTCTTC. Translation gives CASSLDPNNEQFF.

This chain uses TRBV5-1 with TRBJ1-1, with D uncertain. This CDR3 has 12 residues. The V and J ends lost 0 bases and 8 bases respectively, with 8 bases between them. Germline CDR1 is SGHRS and CDR2 is YFSETQ. CDR3 bases: TGCGCCAGCAGCTTGGTAGGCCGAGAAGCTTTCTTT. This gives the protein CASSLVGREAFF.

The J gene is TRBJ2-7, the V gene TRBV15, with 8 positions matching TRBD1. Germline CDR1 and CDR2: LNHNV and YYDKDF (reference sequence). The CDR3 totals 15 residues. V was pared by 5 bases and J by 0 bases, with 6 bases of the junction left unmatched. CDR3 sequence reads: CATSWGTGNSYEQYF. The CDR3, as DNA: TGTGCCACCAGCTGGGGGACAGGCAACTCCTACGAGCAGTACTTC. Supplemented by reference TRBV15 and TRBJ2-7, the full variable domain reads DAMVIQNPRYQVTQFGKPVTLSCSQTLNHNVMYWYQQKSSQAPKLLFHYYDKDFNNEADTPDNFQSRRPNTSFCFLDIRSPGLGDTAMYLCATSWGTGNSYEQYFGPGTRLTVT.

The table lists this clone with a count of one. The chain has TRBV6-1 and TRBJ1-5; maybe TRBD1 (6 bases). Deletions cut 2 bases from V and 4 bases from J, with 15 bases between. This CDR3 comprises 16 residues. Germline V lookup: CDR1 MNHNS, CDR2 SASEGT. The CDR3: CASSEWGYQGNQPQHF. Written as DNA, the CDR3 is TGTGCCAGCAGTGAATGGGGTTATCAGGGGAATCAGCCCCAGCATTTT.

This clone was counted once. This chain joins TRBV7-6 and TRBJ1-2, with 10 nucleotides matching TRBD1. CDR3 size: 15 residues. Germline V gene sequence: CDR1 SGHVS, CDR2 FNYEAQ. J gave up 8 bases and V 5 bases, and 11 bases lay outside the gene matches. The CDR3 loop reads CASSIGDRGVGGYTF. CDR3 nucleotides: TGTGCCAGCAGCATAGGGGACAGGGGAGTAGGAGGCTACACCTTC. The full variable domain, its missing parts supplied by reference TRBV7-6 and TRBJ1-2, is GAGVSQSPRYKVTKRGQDVALRCDPISGHVSLYWYRQALGQGPEFLTYFNYEAQQDKSGLPNDRFSAERPEGSISTLTIQRTEQRDSAMYRCASSIGDRGVGGYTFGSGTRLTVV.

The CDR3 loop is CASSPLSGETQYF. In nucleotides, the CDR3 is TGTGCCAGTAGTCCCCTTAGCGGAGAGACCCAGTACTTC. J is TRBJ2-5 and V is TRBV19; D might be TRBD2 (6 bases). Between the trimmed V and J ends, which lost 5 bases and 4 bases, there was a span of 11 bases. Germline lookup yields CDR1 LNHDA and CDR2 SQIVND (reference sequence). CDR3 length: 13 residues.

In DNA, the CDR3 is TGTGCCAGCAGCCAAGGGACAGGGGGAAGGGAAAGCATTCAGTACTTC. This gives the protein CASSQGTGGRESIQYF. The chain uses TRBV4-2 and TRBJ2-4, with TRBD1 identical over 10 bases. J was trimmed by 9 bases and V by 1 base; bases with no gene match: 9. This CDR3 contains 16 residues. Germline lookup yields CDR1 LGHNA and CDR2 YNFKEQ.